This paragraph covers one TCR beta chain sequence. Its antigen target is currently unknown. The sample holds no much larger clone one base away, and base qualities are not on file. CDR3 length: 16 amino acids, cysteine to phenylalanine. This entry keeps only the CDR3 DNA: 48 bases, framed from base 1. According to the germline V gene, CDR1 reads SGHRS and CDR2 reads YFSETQ. V gives up 4 bases and J gives up 0 bases, and the segment between their germline ends measures 13 bases. The data stem from a study of OX40 agonist ivuxolimab in advanced cancers. In terms of the full investigation: Ivuxolimab was a fully human IgG2 agonistic monoclonal antibody targeting the costimulatory receptor OX40 (CD134). Prior anti-PD-1, anti-PD-L1 or anti-CTLA-4 therapy was permitted, and approximately 42% of dose-escalation patients had received checkpoint inhibitors. Of the 50 to 55 dose-escalation patients, hepatocellular carcinoma was present in approximately 20, melanoma in roughly 15, renal cell carcinoma in 9 and head and neck cancer in 9. The paper covers the monotherapy dose-escalation part of the phase I ivuxolimab trial, which included N ≈ 54 patients. Partial responses were achieved by three dose-escalation patients, of whom one had hepatocellular carcinoma and two had cutaneous melanoma. Intravenous ivuxolimab was administered to patients every 2 weeks at six dose levels: 0.01, 0.1, 0.3, 1.5, 3 and 10 mg/kg. In the dose-escalation cohort, more than 75% of patients were male, and the mean age was roughly 60 years, with a range of about 23 to 90. The purpose of peripheral TCRbeta sequencing was to test whether ivuxolimab changed TCR sequence diversity and led to clonal T-cell expansion. Overall study results and their limits: Which antigens the clonally expanded peripheral T cells were specific for was not determined. After ivuxolimab, expanded clones were on average more numerous among CD8+ T cells than among CD4+ T cells. In partial responders in the 0.1-3.0 mg/kg groups, normalized peripheral clonal expansion was found to be among the lowest, especially among CD8+ T cells. Low levels of normalized T-cell clonal expansion were also shown by some nonresponding patients. At doses from 0.1 to 3.0 mg/kg, clonal expansion was seen in both CD4+ and CD8+ blood T cells between baseline and week 6.

To sequence the TCRbeta CDR3 region, genomic DNA was isolated from the sorted cells. The immunoSEQ Assay was used to sequence the TCRbeta CDR3 regions. TCRdb limited this immuneACCESS table to in-frame rearrangements with V and J called. A share of clones is missing; checked studies link under half to unresolved V genes, and the rest is unexplained. The sample data list roughly 80,000 clones, and 84% of these were observed just once. Jointly, the top ten make up 1.5% to 2% of the sample. The trial excluded patients who had a history of autoimmune disease or were on systemic immunosuppression. Peripheral blood for TCR sequencing was collected from all dose cohorts at baseline, on cycle 4 day 1, and on cycle 7 day 1. Samples were obtained from an open-label, multicenter, first-in-human phase I dose-escalation trial of ivuxolimab. Adults with locally advanced or metastatic melanoma, renal cell carcinoma, hepatocellular carcinoma or head and neck squamous cell carcinoma were enrolled in the trial. CD4+ and CD8+ T cells were sorted separately from peripheral blood before TCR sequencing.

Specimen: CD4+ or CD8+ T cells sorted from blood, collected in a trial of the OX40 agonist ivuxolimab. This sequence originates from an adult with an advanced solid tumor such as melanoma, head and neck, liver or kidney cancer. Here the chain combines TRBV5-1 and TRBJ1-4; the D gene cannot be resolved reliably. The CDR3 loop reads CASSPSTAATNEKLFF. At the DNA level, the sequence is TGCGCCAGCAGCCCCTCGACGGCTGCAACTAATGAAAAACTGTTTTTT.